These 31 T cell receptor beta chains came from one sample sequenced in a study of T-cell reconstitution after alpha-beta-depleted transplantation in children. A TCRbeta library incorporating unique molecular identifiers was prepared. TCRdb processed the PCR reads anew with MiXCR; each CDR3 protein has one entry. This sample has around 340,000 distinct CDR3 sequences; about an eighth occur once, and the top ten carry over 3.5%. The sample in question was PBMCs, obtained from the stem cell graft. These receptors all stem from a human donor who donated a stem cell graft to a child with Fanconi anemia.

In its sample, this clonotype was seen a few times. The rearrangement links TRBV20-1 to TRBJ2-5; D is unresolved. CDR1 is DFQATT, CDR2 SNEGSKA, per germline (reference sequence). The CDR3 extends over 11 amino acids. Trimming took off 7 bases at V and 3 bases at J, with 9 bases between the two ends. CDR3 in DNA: TGCAGTGTCCATCCCAAAGAGACCCAGTACTTC. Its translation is CSVHPKETQYF.

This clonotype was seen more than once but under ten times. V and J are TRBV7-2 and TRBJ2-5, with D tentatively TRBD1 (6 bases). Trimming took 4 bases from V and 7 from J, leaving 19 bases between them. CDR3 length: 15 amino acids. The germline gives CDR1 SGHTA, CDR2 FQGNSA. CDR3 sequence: CASSYGQPQGGTQYF. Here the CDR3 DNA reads TGTGCCAGCAGCTATGGACAGCCGCAAGGGGGGACCCAGTACTTC. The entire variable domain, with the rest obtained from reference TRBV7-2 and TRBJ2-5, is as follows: GAGVSQSPSNKVTEKGKDVELRCDPISGHTALYWYRQSLGQGLEFLIYFQGNSAPDKSGLPSDRFSAERTGGSVSTLTIQRTQQEDSAVYLCASSYGQPQGGTQYFGPGTRLLVL.

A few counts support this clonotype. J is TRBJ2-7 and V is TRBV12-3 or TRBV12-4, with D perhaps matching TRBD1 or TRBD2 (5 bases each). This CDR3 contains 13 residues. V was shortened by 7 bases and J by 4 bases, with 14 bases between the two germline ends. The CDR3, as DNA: TGTGCCAGCAACCGGGACGGAAGATACGAGCAGTACTTC. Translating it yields CASNRDGRYEQYF.

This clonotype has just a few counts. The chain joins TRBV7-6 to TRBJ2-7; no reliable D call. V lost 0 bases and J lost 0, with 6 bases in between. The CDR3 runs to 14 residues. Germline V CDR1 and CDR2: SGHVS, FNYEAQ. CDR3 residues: CASSLAPVSYEQYF. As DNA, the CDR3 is TGTGCCAGCAGCTTAGCTCCCGTCTCCTACGAGCAGTACTTC.

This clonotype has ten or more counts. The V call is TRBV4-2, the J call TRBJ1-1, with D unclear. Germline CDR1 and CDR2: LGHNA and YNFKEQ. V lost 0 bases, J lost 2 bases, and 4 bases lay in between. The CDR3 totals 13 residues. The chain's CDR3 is CASSQEDNTEAFF. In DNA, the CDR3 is TGTGCCAGCAGCCAAGAGGACAACACTGAAGCTTTCTTT.

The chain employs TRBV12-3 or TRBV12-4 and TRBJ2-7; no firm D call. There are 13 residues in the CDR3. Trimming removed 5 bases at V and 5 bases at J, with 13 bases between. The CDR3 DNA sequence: TGTGCCAGCAGTGTATGGGGATCCCACGAGCAGTACGTC. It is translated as CASSVWGSHEQYV.

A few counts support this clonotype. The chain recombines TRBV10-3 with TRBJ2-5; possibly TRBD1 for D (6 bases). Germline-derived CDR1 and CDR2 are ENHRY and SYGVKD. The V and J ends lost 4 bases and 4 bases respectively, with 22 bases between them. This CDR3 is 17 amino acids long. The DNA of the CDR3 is TGTGCCATCAGTGGGGACACCGGGTCCAGTGAACTAGAGACCCAGTACTTC. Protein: CAISGDTGSSELETQYF.

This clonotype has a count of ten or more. This CDR3 is CASSQDLGGVLLVTQYF. The CDR3, as DNA: TGTGCCAGCAGCCAAGATCTGGGGGGGGTACTTCTGGTTACGCAGTATTTT. The rearrangement joins TRBV3-1 to TRBJ2-3; 7 nucleotides match TRBD2. This CDR3 is 17 amino acids long. CDR1 and CDR2 from the germline V gene are LGHDT and YNNKEL (reference sequence). Trimming took 0 bases from V and 8 from J; bases not matched to a gene: 14.

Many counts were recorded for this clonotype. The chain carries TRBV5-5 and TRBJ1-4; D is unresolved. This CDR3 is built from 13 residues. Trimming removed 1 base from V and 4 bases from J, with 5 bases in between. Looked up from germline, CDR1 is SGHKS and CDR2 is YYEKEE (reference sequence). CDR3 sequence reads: CASSLTDNEKLFF. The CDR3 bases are TGTGCCAGCAGCTTGACAGATAATGAAAAACTGTTTTTT.

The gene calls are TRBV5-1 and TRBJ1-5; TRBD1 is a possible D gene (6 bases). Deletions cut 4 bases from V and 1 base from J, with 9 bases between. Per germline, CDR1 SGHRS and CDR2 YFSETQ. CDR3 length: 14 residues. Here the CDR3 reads CASSIGTSNQPQHF. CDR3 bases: TGCGCCAGCAGCATTGGGACAAGCAATCAGCCCCAGCATTTT.

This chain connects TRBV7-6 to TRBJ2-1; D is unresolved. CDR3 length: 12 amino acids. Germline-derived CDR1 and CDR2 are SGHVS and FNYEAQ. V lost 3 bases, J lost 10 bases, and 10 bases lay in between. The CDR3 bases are TGTGCCAGCAGCTTCGGTTATGGCGAGCAGTTCTTC. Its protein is CASSFGYGEQFF.

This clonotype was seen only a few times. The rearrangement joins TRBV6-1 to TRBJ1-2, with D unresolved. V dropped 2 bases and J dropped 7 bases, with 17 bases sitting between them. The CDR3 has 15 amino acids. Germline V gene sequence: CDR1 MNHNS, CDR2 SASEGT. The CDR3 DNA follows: TGTGCCAGCAGTGAAATCCTCTTTGGAGAGGGTGGCTACACCTTC. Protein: CASSEILFGEGGYTF.

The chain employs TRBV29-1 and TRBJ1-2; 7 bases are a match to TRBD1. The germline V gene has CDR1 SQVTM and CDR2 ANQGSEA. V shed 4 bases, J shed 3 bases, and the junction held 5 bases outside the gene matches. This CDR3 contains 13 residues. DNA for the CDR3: TGCAGCGTTGTTGGGGGGACAGACTATGGCTACACCTTC. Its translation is CSVVGGTDYGYTF.

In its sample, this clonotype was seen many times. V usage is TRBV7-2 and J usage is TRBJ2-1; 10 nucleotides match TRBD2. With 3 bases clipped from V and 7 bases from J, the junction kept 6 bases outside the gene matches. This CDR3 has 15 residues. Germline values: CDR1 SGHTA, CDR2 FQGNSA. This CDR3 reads CASSLSGGASNEQFF. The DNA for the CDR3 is TGTGCCAGCAGCTTGAGCGGGGGGGCTTCTAATGAGCAGTTCTTC.

CDR3: CASSSHRGELFF. The CDR3 nucleotides read TGTGCCAGCAGTTCCCACAGGGGCGAACTGTTTTTT. This chain uses TRBV28 with TRBJ1-4, with 7 bases fitting TRBD1. This CDR3 is built from 12 residues. The V gene's germline CDR1 is MDHEN and CDR2 SYDVKM. Losses at the gene ends were 4 bases for V and 12 bases for J; bases not matched to a gene: 5.

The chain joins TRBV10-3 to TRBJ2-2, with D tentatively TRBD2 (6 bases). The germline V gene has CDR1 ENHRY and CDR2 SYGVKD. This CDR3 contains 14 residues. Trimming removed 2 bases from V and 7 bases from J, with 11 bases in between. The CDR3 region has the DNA TGTGCCATCAGTGAGAGAGGGGAGGACGGGGAGCTGTTTTTT. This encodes CAISERGEDGELFF.

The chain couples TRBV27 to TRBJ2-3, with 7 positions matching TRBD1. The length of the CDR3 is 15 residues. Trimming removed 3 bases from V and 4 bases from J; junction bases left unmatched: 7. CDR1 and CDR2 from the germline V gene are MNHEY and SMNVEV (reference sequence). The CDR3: CASSFRGQIADTQYF. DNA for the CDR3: TGTGCCAGCAGTTTTAGGGGACAGATTGCAGATACGCAGTATTTT.

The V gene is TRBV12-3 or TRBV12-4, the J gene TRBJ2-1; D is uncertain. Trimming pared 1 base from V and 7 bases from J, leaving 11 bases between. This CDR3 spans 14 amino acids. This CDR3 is CASSLEATVNEQFF. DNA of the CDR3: TGTGCCAGCAGTTTAGAGGCTACGGTAAATGAGCAGTTCTTC.

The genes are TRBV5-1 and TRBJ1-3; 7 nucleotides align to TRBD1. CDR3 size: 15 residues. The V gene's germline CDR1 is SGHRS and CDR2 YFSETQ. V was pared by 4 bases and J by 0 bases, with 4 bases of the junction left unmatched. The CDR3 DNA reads TGCGCCAGCAGCCAAGGGACAGTCTCTGGAAACACCATATATTTT. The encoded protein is CASSQGTVSGNTIYF.

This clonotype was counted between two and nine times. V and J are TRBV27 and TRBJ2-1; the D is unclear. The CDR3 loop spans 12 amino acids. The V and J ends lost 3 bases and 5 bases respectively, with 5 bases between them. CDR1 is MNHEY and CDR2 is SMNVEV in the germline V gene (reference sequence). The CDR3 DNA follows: TGTGCCAGCAGTTTTAAAAACAATGAGCAGTTCTTC. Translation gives CASSFKNNEQFF.

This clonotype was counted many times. CDR3 nucleotide sequence: TGTGCCAGCAGTTTATTCGACAGGGGTGGCAATCAGCCCCAGCATTTT. This sequence encodes CASSLFDRGGNQPQHF. The V gene is TRBV28, the J gene TRBJ1-5; the match to TRBD1 covers 8 bases. There are 16 residues in the CDR3. Germline V gene lookup returns CDR1 MDHEN and CDR2 SYDVKM. V was pared by 1 base and J by 2 bases, with 4 bases of the junction left unmatched.

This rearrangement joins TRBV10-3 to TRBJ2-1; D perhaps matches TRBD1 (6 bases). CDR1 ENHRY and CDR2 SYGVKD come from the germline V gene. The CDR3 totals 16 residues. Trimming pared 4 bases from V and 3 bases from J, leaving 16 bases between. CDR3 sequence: CAISVHTGNGYNEQFF. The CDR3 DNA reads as TGTGCCATCAGTGTACACACAGGGAACGGCTACAATGAGCAGTTCTTC.

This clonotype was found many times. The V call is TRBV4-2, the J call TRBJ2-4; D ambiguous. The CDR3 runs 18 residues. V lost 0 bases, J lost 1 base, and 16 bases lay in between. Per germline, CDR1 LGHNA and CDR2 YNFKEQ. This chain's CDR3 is CASSQDAGSGAAKNIQYF. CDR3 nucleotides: TGTGCCAGCAGCCAAGATGCCGGATCGGGCGCGGCCAAAAACATTCAGTACTTC.

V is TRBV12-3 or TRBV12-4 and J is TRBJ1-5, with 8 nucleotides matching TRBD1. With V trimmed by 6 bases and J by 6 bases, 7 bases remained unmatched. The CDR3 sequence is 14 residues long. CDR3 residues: CASRHTGGTQPQHF. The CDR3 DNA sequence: TGTGCCAGCAGGCATACAGGGGGAACTCAGCCCCAGCATTTT.

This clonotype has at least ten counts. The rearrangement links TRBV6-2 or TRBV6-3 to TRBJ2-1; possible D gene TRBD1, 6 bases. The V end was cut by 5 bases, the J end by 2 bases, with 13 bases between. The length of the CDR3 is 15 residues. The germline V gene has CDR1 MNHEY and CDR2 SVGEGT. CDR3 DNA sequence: TGTGCCAGCAGTGTGACAGGAGAACCCTACAATGAGCAGTTCTTC. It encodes CASSVTGEPYNEQFF.

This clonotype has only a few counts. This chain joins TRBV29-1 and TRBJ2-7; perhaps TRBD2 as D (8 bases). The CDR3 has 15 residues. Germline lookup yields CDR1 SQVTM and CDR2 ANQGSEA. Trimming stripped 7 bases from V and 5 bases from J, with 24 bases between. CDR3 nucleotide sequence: TGCAGCGCGACAGGGCTAGCGGGCCGCTTGAACGAGCAGTACTTC. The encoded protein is CSATGLAGRLNEQYF.

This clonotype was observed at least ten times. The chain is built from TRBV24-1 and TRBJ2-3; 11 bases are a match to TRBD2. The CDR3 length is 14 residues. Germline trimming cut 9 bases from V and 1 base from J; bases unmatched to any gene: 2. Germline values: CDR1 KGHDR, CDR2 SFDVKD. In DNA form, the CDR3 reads TGTGCCACCCAGACTAGCGGGGGCACAGATACGCAGTATTTT. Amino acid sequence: CATQTSGGTDTQYF.

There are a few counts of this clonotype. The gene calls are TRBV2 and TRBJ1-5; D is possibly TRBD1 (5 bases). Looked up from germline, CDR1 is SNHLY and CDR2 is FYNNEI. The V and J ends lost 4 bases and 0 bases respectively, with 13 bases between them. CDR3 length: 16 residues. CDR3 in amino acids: CASSGGTGASNQPQHF. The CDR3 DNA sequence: TGTGCCAGCAGTGGAGGAACAGGAGCTAGCAATCAGCCCCAGCATTTT.

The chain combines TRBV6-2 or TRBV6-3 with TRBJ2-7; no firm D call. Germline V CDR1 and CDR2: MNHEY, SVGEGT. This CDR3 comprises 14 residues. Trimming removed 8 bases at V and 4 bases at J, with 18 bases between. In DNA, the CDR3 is TGTGCCAGCTCGACTTTACGGCGGAAATACGAGCAGTACTTC. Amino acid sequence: CASSTLRRKYEQYF.

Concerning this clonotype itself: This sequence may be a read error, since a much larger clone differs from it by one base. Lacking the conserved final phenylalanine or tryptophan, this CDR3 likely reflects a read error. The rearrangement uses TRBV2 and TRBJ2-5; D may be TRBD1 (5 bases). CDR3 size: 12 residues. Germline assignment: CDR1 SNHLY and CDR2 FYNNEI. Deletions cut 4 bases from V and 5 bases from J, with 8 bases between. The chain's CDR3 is CASSVNRETQYY. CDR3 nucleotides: TGTGCCAGCAGTGTTAACAGGGAGACCCAGTACTAC.

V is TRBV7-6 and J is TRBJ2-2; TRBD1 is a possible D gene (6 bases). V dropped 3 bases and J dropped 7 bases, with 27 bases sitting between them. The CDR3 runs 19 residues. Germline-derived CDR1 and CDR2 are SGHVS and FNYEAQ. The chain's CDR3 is CASSLRSPGTYLWDGELFF. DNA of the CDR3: TGTGCCAGCAGCTTGAGAAGTCCCGGGACATACCTCTGGGACGGGGAGCTGTTTTTT.